The subject of this entry is one TCR beta chain. These data belong to a study of blood T cell repertoires in COVID-19. Study context: PBMCs, B-cell-depleted T cells, or T cells were the source of the cDNA or gDNA that made up the material.

The authors' processing: Estimation of nucleated cell counts relied on the amplification of reference gene primers. Using immunoSEQ multiplex PCR, the repertoire was profiled, and TCRdb retains in-frame clones only, with some absent. V and J calls and clone size are given by that table; D and trimming were obtained from the DNA. The repertoire holds over 90,000 clones, around 87% seen once, with roughly 21% in the top ten. Germline lookup yields CDR1 SGHTA and CDR2 FQGNSA. The CDR3 covers 15 residues. V lost 3 bases and J 8 bases, leaving 19 bases between the germline ends. Sequenced material: peripheral blood. The TCR comes from a human donor in a cohort sampled during active COVID-19. V and J are TRBV7-2 and TRBJ1-1; tentative D call: TRBD1 (6 bases). The CDR3 bases are TGTGCCAGCAGCTTTACGGCCGGGACAACTAAAGAAGCTTTCTTT. This translates into CASSFTAGTTKEAFF.